This T cell receptor beta chain was captured by sequencing in a study of blood T cell repertoires in COVID-19. Assay: immunoSEQ multiplex PCR; the TCRdb copy retains only in-frame clones and omits some. The sample includes about 310,000 clones, roughly 89% seen only once; the top ten take roughly a tenth. The CDR3 is 17 residues long. Germline V gene lookup returns CDR1 SGHTS and CDR2 YDEGEE. Unmatched junction bases numbered 10, after V lost 3 bases and J lost 3 bases. The specimen was PBMCs or T cells enriched from blood (not recorded which). This sequence originates from a woman aged 25 to 39 who had recovered from COVID-19. V and J are TRBV5-8 and TRBJ1-3; 9 nucleotides agree with TRBD1. The CDR3 sequence: CASSSQGAQVFGNTIYF. CDR3 DNA: TGTGCCAGCAGCTCACAGGGGGCGCAGGTCTTTGGAAACACCATATATTTT.